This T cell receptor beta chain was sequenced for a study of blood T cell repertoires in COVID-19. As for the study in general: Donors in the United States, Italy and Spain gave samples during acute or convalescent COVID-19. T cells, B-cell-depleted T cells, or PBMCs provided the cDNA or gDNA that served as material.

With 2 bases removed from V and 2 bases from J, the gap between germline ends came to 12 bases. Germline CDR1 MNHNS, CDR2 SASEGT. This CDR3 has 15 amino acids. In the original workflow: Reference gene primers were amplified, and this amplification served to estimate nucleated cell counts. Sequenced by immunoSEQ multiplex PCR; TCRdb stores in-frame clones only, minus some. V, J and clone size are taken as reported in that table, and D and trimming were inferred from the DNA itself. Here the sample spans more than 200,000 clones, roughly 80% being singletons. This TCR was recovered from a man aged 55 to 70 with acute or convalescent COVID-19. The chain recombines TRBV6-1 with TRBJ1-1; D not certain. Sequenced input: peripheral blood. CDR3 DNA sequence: TGTGCCAGCAGTGAAAGCTTACTACGTAACACTGAAGCTTTCTTT. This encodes CASSESLLRNTEAFF.